Below, one TCR beta chain is given with its context. Antigen unknown. The data derive from a study of T cells in Graves' hyperthyroidism and ophthalmopathy. Findings and caveats of the study: Among thyroid clonotypes expanded above 0.001, most also appeared in blood.

Any patient presenting with uncontrolled infection, other autoimmune disease, pregnancy or lactation was left out. It was RNA transcripts that yielded the amplified TCR beta CDR3 regions. When the TCR CDR3 underwent first-round RT-PCR, the HTBI primer set was used. TCRdb recomputed calls from the multiplex PCR reads with MiXCR, one row per CDR3 protein. The table lists a few hundred thousand distinct CDR3 sequences, approximately 18% of them singletons. Trimming removed 6 bases from V and 6 bases from J, with 20 bases in between. The germline V gene has CDR1 MNHEY and CDR2 SMNVEV (reference sequence). The length of the CDR3 is 16 residues.

The rearrangement joins TRBV27 to TRBJ2-2; D possibly corresponds to TRBD1 (6 bases). Sample: blood. This receptor was identified in a man between 18 and 35 years old with Graves' ophthalmopathy. The CDR3: CASRPPGHPVSGELFF. CDR3 DNA: TGTGCCAGCAGACCCCCGGGACACCCGGTCTCCGGGGAGCTGTTTTTT.